This is a list of T cell receptor beta chains from one sample in a study of blood T cell repertoires in COVID-19. Profiling relied on immunoSEQ multiplex PCR, and the TCRdb table lists in-frame clones only, not all of them. Here the sample spans under 450,000 clones, around 84% being singletons. The sample was peripheral blood. The receptors were sampled from a human donor with acute or convalescent COVID-19. The donor label of this sample is uncertain. Each CDR3 is given with its conserved first and last residue. The D gene is left open where the match is weak. Some rows have no size entry. The others give once, few or many, or a class for an expanded clone.

V: TRBV7-8; length: 16; J: TRBJ2-5; size: few; D: TRBD2; DNA: TGTGCCAGCAGCCTTGCCCTAGCGGGAGATTATGAGACCCAGTACTTC; CDR3: CASSLALAGDYETQYF
V: TRBV7-2; length: 13; J: TRBJ2-7; size: .; D: .; DNA: TGTGCCAGCAGCCACGTCCGGGGTGACGAGCAGTACTTC; CDR3: CASSHVRGDEQYF
V: TRBV6-5; length: 16; J: TRBJ2-2; size: .; D: .; DNA: TGTGCCAGCAGTTACTCGAGGGGGGGCATCACCGGGGAGCTGTTTTTT; CDR3: CASSYSRGGITGELFF
V: TRBV5-1; length: 17; J: TRBJ2-2; size: few; D: TRBD1; DNA: TGCGCCAGCAGCTTGCCCATGGGACAGATTAACACCGGGGAGCTGTTTTTT; CDR3: CASSLPMGQINTGELFF
V: TRBV7-2; length: 13; J: TRBJ2-7; size: .; D: TRBD1; DNA: TGTGCCAGCAGCACCCGGACAGGTTCCGAGCAGTACTTC; CDR3: CASSTRTGSEQYF
V: TRBV30; length: 14; J: TRBJ1-3; size: .; D: .; DNA: TGTGCCTGGAGTGTACGGGGGGCTGGAAACACCATATATTTT; CDR3: CAWSVRGAGNTIYF
V: TRBV7-9; length: 15; J: TRBJ2-1; size: .; D: TRBD2; DNA: TGTGCCAGCAGCAAGCGGACTAGCGGGGGGAATGAGCAGTTCTTC; CDR3: CASSKRTSGGNEQFF
V: TRBV25-1; length: 15; J: TRBJ1-2; size: .; D: .; DNA: TGTGCCAGCAGCCGAGGCGAAGCCCGCGTTTATGGCTACACCTTC; CDR3: CASSRGEARVYGYTF
V: TRBV9; length: 15; J: TRBJ1-2; size: .; D: TRBD1; DNA: TGTGCCAGCAGCTCTCGGGACAGGGAGAATCATGGCTACACCTTC; CDR3: CASSSRDRENHGYTF
V: TRBV7-2; length: 15; J: TRBJ2-7; size: .; D: .; DNA: TGTGCCAGCAGCTACCAGGGGTTACAGAGTCAGGAGCAGTACTTC; CDR3: CASSYQGLQSQEQYF
V: TRBV4-1; length: 18; J: TRBJ1-2; size: few; D: TRBD1; DNA: TGCGCCAGCAGCCAAGATGGGAGGATGAGGGGGCTCGGCTATGGCTACACCTTC; CDR3: CASSQDGRMRGLGYGYTF
V: TRBV19; length: 14; J: TRBJ1-2; size: .; D: TRBD1; DNA: TGTGCCATCGCGCGGACAGGGACTAACTATGGCTACACCTTC; CDR3: CAIARTGTNYGYTF
V: TRBV4-2; length: 17; J: TRBJ1-2; size: few; D: .; DNA: TGTGCCAGCAGCCAGGCGTACAGACAGACCAGTACCTATGGCTACACCTTC; CDR3: CASSQAYRQTSTYGYTF
V: TRBV28; length: 13; J: TRBJ1-1; size: .; D: .; DNA: TGTGCCAGCCTCGGACTTGCTAACACTGAAGCTTTCTTT; CDR3: CASLGLANTEAFF
V: TRBV29-1; length: 13; J: TRBJ2-7; size: .; D: .; DNA: TGCAGCGTAGCGGTCCGACGCTTTAACGAGCAGTACTTC; CDR3: CSVAVRRFNEQYF
V: TRBV5-1; length: 14; J: TRBJ1-1; size: .; D: TRBD1; DNA: TGCGCCAGCAGCTTGAATTGGCAGGGGGATGAAGCTTTCTTT; CDR3: CASSLNWQGDEAFF
V: TRBV18; length: 15; J: TRBJ2-7; size: few; D: .; DNA: TGTGCCAGCTCACCAGCGGGGGCAGAGTCCTACGAGCAGTACTTC; CDR3: CASSPAGAESYEQYF
V: TRBV19; length: 16; J: TRBJ2-1; size: .; D: TRBD2; DNA: TGTGCCAGTAGTGCTACTACTAGCGGGAGTGGTAATGAGCAGTTCTTC; CDR3: CASSATTSGSGNEQFF
V: TRBV28; length: 16; J: TRBJ1-1; size: .; D: .; DNA: TGTGCCAGCAGTTTATTCTCTCCGGGGGTTGACACTGAAGCTTTCTTT; CDR3: CASSLFSPGVDTEAFF
V: TRBV20-1; length: 17; J: TRBJ1-2; size: .; D: TRBD1; DNA: TGCAGTGCTAGTTCACCCCTCAACCCGGGACAGGGGTATGGCTACACCTTC; CDR3: CSASSPLNPGQGYGYTF
V: TRBV5-8; length: 15; J: TRBJ1-1; size: .; D: .; DNA: TGTGCCAGCAGCAGCCTCCGATTCCGGGGCACTGAAGCTTTCTTT; CDR3: CASSSLRFRGTEAFF
V: TRBV27; length: 17; J: TRBJ2-3; size: once; D: .; DNA: TGTGCCAGCAGTTTATGGGCGGCAGGGCAGAGGACAGATACGCAGTATTTT; CDR3: CASSLWAAGQRTDTQYF
V: TRBV29-1; length: 10; J: TRBJ1-4; size: .; D: .; DNA: TGCAGCGTTCGGGAGGGGAAACTGTTTTTT; CDR3: CSVREGKLFF
V: TRBV6-1; length: 16; J: TRBJ1-5; size: many; D: .; DNA: TGTGCCAGCAGTGAACTCGGAGGGGCTGGCAATCAGCCCCAGCATTTT; CDR3: CASSELGGAGNQPQHF
V: TRBV14; length: 20; J: TRBJ2-3; size: .; D: .; DNA: TGTGCCAGCAGCCAAGCCCCCCCGGGAATACAGGGCTTTAGCACAGATACGCAGTATTTT; CDR3: CASSQAPPGIQGFSTDTQYF
V: TRBV14; length: 13; J: TRBJ2-6; size: .; D: .; DNA: TGTGCCAGCAGCCAAGATCTGGCGGGCGTCCTGACTTTC; CDR3: CASSQDLAGVLTF
V: TRBV10-3; length: 16; J: TRBJ1-1; size: .; D: TRBD1; DNA: TGTGCTTCGCCAGGGGGGATGGTGGTAAAGAACACTGAAGCTTTCTTT; CDR3: CASPGGMVVKNTEAFF
V: TRBV7-7; length: 16; J: TRBJ2-5; size: .; D: TRBD1; DNA: TGTGCCAGCAGCCGGGGGACGGGACAGGGTGGTGAGACCCAGTACTTC; CDR3: CASSRGTGQGGETQYF
V: TRBV6-5; length: 15; J: TRBJ1-3; size: .; D: TRBD1; DNA: TGTGCCAGCAGACCTACAGGGGCGCAAGGAAACACCATATATTTT; CDR3: CASRPTGAQGNTIYF
V: TRBV19; length: 14; J: TRBJ1-4; size: .; D: .; DNA: TGTGCCAGTAGCCTACAGGGAATGGGGGAAAAACTGTTTTTT; CDR3: CASSLQGMGEKLFF
V: TRBV6-5; length: 12; J: TRBJ1-5; size: few; D: .; DNA: TGTGCCAGCCTCGGGTCGGTTCAGCCCCAGCATTTT; CDR3: CASLGSVQPQHF
V: TRBV30; length: 13; J: TRBJ1-2; size: .; D: TRBD1; DNA: TGTGCCTGGGGGAGGGACAGACCTCTATTAAGCACCTTC; CDR3: CAWGRDRPLLSTF
V: TRBV5-1; length: 14; J: TRBJ2-7; size: many; D: .; DNA: TGCGCCAGCAGCCCCGGTGAGGGATTGGAAACCTGGTACTTC; CDR3: CASSPGEGLETWYF
V: TRBV11-2; length: 17; J: TRBJ2-7; size: .; D: .; DNA: TGTGCCAGCAGCTTAGATATGGGTAGCGGTAGCTCCTACGAGCAGTACTTC; CDR3: CASSLDMGSGSSYEQYF
V: TRBV5-1; length: 14; J: TRBJ2-7; size: .; D: .; DNA: TGCGCCAGCAGCTTGGAGTCAGGTATCTACGAGCAGTACTTC; CDR3: CASSLESGIYEQYF
V: TRBV6-1; length: 15; J: TRBJ1-2; size: .; D: TRBD1; DNA: TGTGCCAGCAGTGAATACTGGACAGGGGTTGGTGGCTACACCTTC; CDR3: CASSEYWTGVGGYTF
V: TRBV18; length: 13; J: TRBJ2-2; size: .; D: TRBD1; DNA: TGTGCCAGCTCACCGGACAGGGACGGGGAGCTGTTTTTT; CDR3: CASSPDRDGELFF
V: TRBV6-5; length: 14; J: TRBJ2-7; size: .; D: TRBD1; DNA: TGTGCCAGCAGAGTAAGGGACAGCTTCTACGAGCAGTACTTC; CDR3: CASRVRDSFYEQYF
V: TRBV29-1; length: 14; J: TRBJ1-1; size: few; D: .; DNA: TGCAGCGTTGTCGACAGGACAAAGGGCACTGAAGCTTTCTTT; CDR3: CSVVDRTKGTEAFF
V: TRBV7-8; length: 16; J: TRBJ2-4; size: .; D: .; DNA: TGTGCCAGCAAGGAGGGGGCGACAGGGACCAAAAACATTCAGTACTTC; CDR3: CASKEGATGTKNIQYF
V: TRBV7-8; length: 15; J: TRBJ2-1; size: few; D: TRBD2; DNA: TGTGCCAGCAGCTTTCGGGAGGGGGCCTACAATGAGCAGTTCTTC; CDR3: CASSFREGAYNEQFF
V: TRBV6-5; length: 13; J: TRBJ1-2; size: .; D: TRBD1; DNA: TGTGCCAGCAGGACGGACAGGGCTTATGGCTACACCTTC; CDR3: CASRTDRAYGYTF
V: TRBV3-1/TRBV3-2; length: 14; J: TRBJ1-3; size: .; D: .; DNA: TGTGCCAGCAGCGAAAGGGGCTCTGGAAACACCATATATTTT; CDR3: CASSERGSGNTIYF
V: TRBV6-1; length: 14; J: TRBJ1-6; size: .; D: .; DNA: TGTGCCAGCAGCCAGACAGCTAATAATTCACCCCTCCACTTT; CDR3: CASSQTANNSPLHF
V: TRBV4-2; length: 15; J: TRBJ2-5; size: .; D: TRBD2; DNA: TGTGCCAGCAGCCGTTCTGGACTAGCCGGGGAGACCCAGTACTTC; CDR3: CASSRSGLAGETQYF
V: TRBV5-5; length: 15; J: TRBJ2-7; size: .; D: .; DNA: TGTGCCAGCAGCTCCACTAAATTAGTTAACTACGAGCAGTACTTC; CDR3: CASSSTKLVNYEQYF
V: TRBV5-6; length: 16; J: TRBJ2-7; size: .; D: TRBD2; DNA: TGTGCCAGCAGCTGGGGAACTAGCGGGAGGTTATACGAGCAGTACTTC; CDR3: CASSWGTSGRLYEQYF
V: TRBV7-7; length: 17; J: TRBJ2-2; size: .; D: TRBD1; DNA: TGTGCCAGCAGCTCCACGTCTTCGACAGGGGTCACCGGGGAGCTGTTTTTT; CDR3: CASSSTSSTGVTGELFF